This T cell receptor beta chain is drawn from a study of cytomegalovirus exposure and HLA in healthy donors. As for the study in general: The same platform as the approximately 730 first-cohort repertoires was used for the 95 to 150 validation repertoires, a later analysis reported. Notes on the study in general: According to a subsequent analysis, TCR clusters from the first cohort were inclined to appear together in the roughly 120 validation repertoires.

About this clone itself: Its antigen is undetermined.

Sequencing used immunoSEQ multiplex PCR; TCRdb keeps in-frame clones, though not all of them. This table holds tens of thousands of clones, about 90% found once. This CDR3 comprises 15 residues. In germline, CDR1 is MNHNY, CDR2 SVGAGI (reference sequence). V lost 0 bases, J lost 4 bases, and 12 bases lay in between. This TCR derives from a young man in good health and CMV-seronegative. The chain carries TRBV6-6 and TRBJ1-2, with D possibly being TRBD1 (5 bases). The sample was PBMCs. CDR3 in amino acids: CASSYSGGNFYGYTF. The CDR3 nucleotides are TGTGCCAGCAGTTACTCGGGGGGTAATTTCTATGGCTACACCTTC.